This TCR beta chain emerged from a study of regulatory T cells in long-lasting Graves disease (dated by TCRdb to the early 2020s). General notes on the study: To count as having persistent Graves' disease, a patient had to have received antithyroid drug treatment for over 5 years with TSH receptor autoantibodies remaining persistently positive. This study used TCR sequencing and RNA sequencing of peripheral blood to compare persistent Graves' disease patients against newly diagnosed Graves' disease patients. TCR sequencing covered approximately 13 persistent and 20 newly diagnosed Graves' disease patients, some 35 samples in total. Persistent Graves' disease patients in the clinical cohort had taken antithyroid drugs for about 10.3 years on average. The study was conducted in China and was registered as a clinical trial. The paper's findings and limits, for the study overall: Patients with persistent disease shared more public clonotypes (around 2,500) than newly diagnosed patients did (around 930). The study examined only peripheral blood because the primary lesion, thyroid tissue, could not be accessed. Persistent disease showed preferential use of TRBV28, TRBJ1-2 and TRBJ2-5, whereas newly diagnosed disease favored TRBV20-1 and TRBJ2-1. Only the TCR beta chain was sequenced and analyzed. Persistent Graves' disease patients showed lower TCR Shannon entropy and fewer highly expanded clones than newly diagnosed patients, suggesting clonal expansion. The authors acknowledged the small sample size as a limitation that may reduce accuracy.

The germline V and J ends show losses of 4 bases and 4 bases respectively, and no gene match explains 3 bases of the junction. The germline V gene yields SNHLY for CDR1 and FYNNEI for CDR2. The CDR3, cysteine through phenylalanine, is 14 amino acids long. Only the CDR3 DNA stays, 42 bases, in frame from base 1. The library was obtained by multiplex PCR. For sequencing, an Illumina HiSeq 4000 was employed. iRepertoire HTBI primers and Arm-PCR amplification of CDR3 regions were used to construct TCR beta libraries. Before sequencing, the PCR products underwent gel purification. Per the source publication's procedure: Gene usage analysis of CDR3 amino acid clonotypes relied on the roughly 60 TRBV and 13 to 15 TRBJ segments identified across samples. COPE and FqMerger were used to merge the filtered high-quality paired reads into contigs. Contigs were aligned with BLAST to IMGT TRBV, TRBD and TRBJ reference genes, and CDR3 was defined per IMGT. Clonotypes above 0.1% frequency were classified as highly expanded clones. Repertoire diversity was measured by Shannon entropy, and V-J evenness by the Gini coefficient. Clonotypes shared by more than one individual were considered public. TCRdb's own reprocessing of the public reads used fastp at Q25 and MiXCR and kept productive beta chains. Rows merge per CDR3 protein into single entries with the most common DNA and genes. For this entry, the V and J calls and clone size follow TCRdb and not the study's own pipeline. In all, the sample holds 400,000 or so distinct CDR3 sequences, and 20% to 30% of those were seen once. The top ten hold about 27% of the sample.

Taken with the paper, the label for time point translates to: persistent/refractory GD, antithyroid drugs over 5 years with positive TRAb. RNA was extracted from PBMCs in TRIzol for both TCR sequencing and RNA sequencing. Graves' disease was diagnosed according to American Thyroid Association guidelines. Recruitment of patients was carried out at an endocrinology department in Xi'an, China. Each patient gave around 9 milliliters of peripheral blood, collected in an EDTA anticoagulant tube. Ficoll Paque Plus density gradient separation was used to isolate PBMCs, and no further T cell sorting was performed. An Agilent 2100 Bioanalyzer and agarose gel were used to assess RNA quality, and a NanoDrop 2000 was used to measure RNA concentration. This clonotype came up many times. What antigen it recognizes has not been identified. Per-base quality was not reported, and no clone a single base away is much larger than it.

The receptor was derived from a female donor with Graves disease. The sequence joins TRBV2 to TRBJ1-1; 10 junctional bases match TRBD1. Sample: peripheral blood mononuclear cells (PBMCs), taken when the disease was refractory, from a patient treated with antithyroid drugs. CDR3 reads: CASSGRTGGTEAFF. The DNA sequence reads TGTGCCAGCAGTGGGAGGACAGGGGGCACTGAAGCTTTCTTT.